This T cell receptor beta chain emerged from a study of blood T cell repertoires in COVID-19. Study background: The United States, Italy and Spain were the sources of the acute and convalescent COVID-19 samples. Sources were T cells, B-cell-depleted T cells, or PBMCs; the material itself was cDNA or gDNA.

As originally analysed: Nucleated cell number was recorded as an estimate derived from reference gene primer amplification. Method: immunoSEQ multiplex PCR; TCRdb's copy keeps in-frame clones and lacks some. That table gives V, J and clone size, and the DNA gave D and trimming. The sample has 100,000 to 140,000 clones; roughly 84% are singletons. The CDR3 runs 15 residues. Deletions cut 4 bases from V and 3 bases from J, with 13 bases between. From germline, CDR1 is LGHDT and CDR2 YNNKEL (reference sequence). The sample comprised peripheral blood. The rearrangement uses TRBV3-1 (or the pseudogene TRBV3-2) and TRBJ1-5; the D gene is possibly TRBD1 (5 bases). The origin of this receptor is a human donor in a cohort sampled during active COVID-19. CDR3 in DNA: TGTGCCAGCAGCCGGAACGGACAAGACAATCAGCCCCAGCATTTT. Translating gives CASSRNGQDNQPQHF.